Following are 23 T cell receptor beta chains from one sample sequenced in a study of control samples from healthy donors and cancer patients. Libraries were prepared by immunoSEQ multiplex PCR; TCRdb keeps only in-frame clonotypes and omits some of them. The sample holds around 120,000 clones, 80% to 95% seen once. The sample consisted of blood. The receptors shown here come from a woman between 18 and 30 years old in good health.

This clone was seen a handful of times. The rearrangement links TRBV7-2 to TRBJ1-5, with 7 nucleotides matching TRBD1. This CDR3 has 15 amino acids. Germline V CDR1 and CDR2: SGHTA, FQGNSA. With V trimmed by 2 bases and J by 3 bases, 4 bases remained unmatched. CDR3 sequence reads: CASSLTGDYNQPQHF. In nucleotides, the CDR3 is TGTGCCAGCAGCTTAACAGGGGACTACAATCAGCCCCAGCATTTT.

The chain is built from TRBV15 and TRBJ2-5; 7 bases align to TRBD1. The CDR3 is 15 amino acids. The V and J ends lost 3 bases and 4 bases, in that order; junction bases with no gene match: 8. Germline CDR1 is LNHNV and CDR2 is YYDKDF (reference sequence). The chain's CDR3 is CATSRANRGGETQYF. The CDR3 coding sequence is TGTGCCACCAGCAGGGCCAACAGGGGCGGAGAGACCCAGTACTTC.

CDR3 nucleotides: TGTGCCAGCAGCCCCGACGAGGATAATTCACCCCTCCACTTT. Its translation is CASSPDEDNSPLHF. The V and J genes are TRBV7-9 and TRBJ1-6; D not certain. The V gene's germline CDR1 is SEHNR and CDR2 FQNEAQ (reference sequence). V lost 5 bases and J lost 5, with 10 bases in between. CDR3 length: 14 amino acids.

The chain employs TRBV18 and TRBJ1-2; a possible D gene is TRBD1 (5 bases). Deletions cut 2 bases from V and 5 bases from J, with 15 bases between. The CDR3 has 15 amino acids. Germline lookup yields CDR1 KGHSH and CDR2 LQKENI. The CDR3 sequence: CASSPGRGAGYGYTF. The CDR3 DNA is TGTGCCAGCTCACCAGGACGAGGGGCTGGGTATGGCTACACCTTC.

This clone was detected a few times. The genes are TRBV5-8 and TRBJ1-2, with 8 bases matching TRBD1. The CDR3 length is 13 residues. Trimming took 2 bases from V and 8 from J; bases not matched to a gene: 5. The germline V gene encodes CDR1 SGHTS and CDR2 YDEGEE. CDR3 sequence: CASSFLGQGGYTF. The CDR3 DNA reads TGTGCCAGCAGCTTCCTCGGACAGGGAGGCTACACCTTC.

The chain couples TRBV24-1 to TRBJ2-5; 10 positions match TRBD1. V was pared by 1 base and J by 5 bases, with 6 bases of the junction left unmatched. CDR3 length: 16 amino acids. From germline, CDR1 is KGHDR and CDR2 SFDVKD. CDR3 in amino acids: CATSDFHGTGVETQYF. In DNA, the CDR3 is TGTGCCACCAGTGATTTCCACGGGACAGGGGTTGAGACCCAGTACTTC.

The chain links TRBV28 to TRBJ2-7, with 10 nucleotides matching TRBD1. The CDR3 runs 12 residues. The ends lost 10 bases at V and 3 bases at J; junction bases unmatched: 3. Germline lookup yields CDR1 MDHEN and CDR2 SYDVKM. For the CDR3, the DNA is TGTGCCACCCGGACAGGGGGCTACGAGCAGTACTTC. This gives the protein CATRTGGYEQYF.

The CDR3 reads CASSLGWNTGELFF. The CDR3 DNA follows: TGCGCCAGCAGCTTGGGTTGGAACACCGGGGAGCTGTTTTTT. V and J are TRBV5-1 and TRBJ2-2; D not certain. Germline lookup yields CDR1 SGHRS and CDR2 YFSETQ. The germline V and J ends were trimmed by 0 bases and 1 base, with 4 bases remaining between them. The CDR3 contains 14 residues.

The V and J genes are TRBV7-8 and TRBJ2-6; D remains unclear. This CDR3 has 17 amino acids. The germline V gene has CDR1 SGHVS and CDR2 FQNEAQ. Deletions cut 0 bases from V and 4 bases from J, with 13 bases between. CDR3 nucleotide sequence: TGTGCCAGCAGCTTAGCATCCCCCGGGTCCGGGGCCAACGTCCTGACTTTC. Translated: CASSLASPGSGANVLTF.

CDR3 sequence reads: CATSREGQAILPAHF. The CDR3 DNA reads as TGTGCCACCAGCAGAGAGGGACAGGCTATTCTCCCCGCGCATTTT. The chain recombines TRBV15 with TRBJ1-5; 8 nucleotides align to TRBD1. CDR1 is LNHNV and CDR2 is YYDKDF in the germline V gene (reference sequence). The J segment lost 15 bases and the V segment lost 0 bases, leaving 13 bases of the junction unmatched. The CDR3 loop spans 15 amino acids.

DNA of the CDR3: TGTGCCAGCAGCTTAAACTACCGGGACGGAACCTACGAGCAGTACTTC. Encoded protein: CASSLNYRDGTYEQYF. The chain couples TRBV7-3 to TRBJ2-7, with D perhaps being TRBD1 or TRBD2 (5 bases each). CDR1 and CDR2 (germline): SGHTA, FQGTGA. With 1 base removed from V and 2 bases from J, the gap between germline ends came to 15 bases. This CDR3 has 16 amino acids.

The chain joins TRBV10-2 to TRBJ2-7; D unresolved. V was trimmed by 3 bases and J by 3 bases, leaving 6 bases between them. Looked up from germline, CDR1 is WSHSY and CDR2 is SAAADI. This CDR3 has 12 amino acids. The CDR3 nucleotides read TGCGCCAGCAGTGACCGGCGCTACGAGCAGTACTTC. Its translation: CASSDRRYEQYF.

This chain uses TRBV6-1 with TRBJ2-5, with 10 bases matching TRBD2. This CDR3 is built from 15 residues. Looked up from germline, CDR1 is MNHNS and CDR2 is SASEGT. Losses at the gene ends were 7 bases for V and 5 bases for J; bases not matched to a gene: 10. The CDR3 coding sequence is TGTGCCAGCACGGGGACTAGCGCCCGTTGGGAGACCCAGTACTTC. As protein: CASTGTSARWETQYF.

The V and J genes are TRBV28 and TRBJ1-2; weak D call: TRBD1 (5 bases). With 8 bases removed from V and 2 bases from J, the gap between germline ends came to 18 bases. In germline, CDR1 is MDHEN, CDR2 SYDVKM. The CDR3 length is 15 residues. In DNA form, the CDR3 reads TGTGCCAGCCGACCAGGGAGCCGAGGGAACTATGGCTACACCTTC. It codes for CASRPGSRGNYGYTF.

This chain links TRBV20-1 with TRBJ2-5; 7 bases fit TRBD1. The CDR3 contains 11 residues. V dropped 1 base and J dropped 14; count of bases not matched to a gene: 7. The germline V gene has CDR1 DFQATT and CDR2 SNEGSKA (reference sequence). CDR3 in DNA: TGCAGTGCTAGAGTATCAGGGGGTTACTACTTC. As protein: CSARVSGGYYF.

Here the CDR3 reads CASSMRQGNTEAFF. The CDR3 DNA follows: TGTGCCAGCAGTATGAGGCAGGGCAACACTGAAGCTTTCTTT. The chain is built from TRBV27 and TRBJ1-1, with D tentatively TRBD1 (5 bases). The germline CDR1 and CDR2 sequences are MNHEY and SMNVEV (reference sequence). The CDR3 contains 14 residues. Trimming took off 5 bases at V and 2 bases at J, with 12 bases between the two ends.

The V call is TRBV7-2, the J call TRBJ2-5; 7 bases are a match to TRBD1. V lost 3 bases and J lost 5; bases outside the gene matches: 9. Germline CDR1 is SGHTA and CDR2 is FQGNSA. The CDR3 sequence is 15 residues long. The CDR3 spells CASSFLQGTRETQYF. The DNA for the CDR3 is TGTGCCAGCAGCTTCCTACAGGGGACGAGGGAGACCCAGTACTTC.

The chain carries TRBV7-3 and TRBJ1-2; TRBD1 is a possible D gene (5 bases). The CDR3 covers 15 residues. From germline, CDR1 is SGHTA and CDR2 FQGTGA. Between the trimmed V and J ends, which lost 5 bases and 2 bases, there was a span of 15 bases. Here the CDR3 reads CASSPRGEGNYGYTF. The CDR3 DNA reads TGTGCCAGCAGCCCTCGGGGGGAGGGGAACTATGGCTACACCTTC.

V gene TRBV11-1 combines with J gene TRBJ1-6; no definite D call. Trimming cost V 1 base and J 9 bases, with 7 bases left between them. The CDR3 sequence is 13 residues long. Per the germline V gene, CDR1 is SGHAT and CDR2 is FQDESV (reference sequence). The CDR3 DNA is TGTGCCAGCAGCTTAGAGGAGAGTTCACCCCTCCACTTT. Protein product: CASSLEESSPLHF.

The chain recombines TRBV28 with TRBJ1-1, with TRBD1 matching over 7 bases. Unmatched junction bases numbered 1, after V lost 5 bases and J lost 4 bases. CDR1 is MDHEN and CDR2 is SYDVKM in the germline V gene. The CDR3 spans 12 residues. The DNA of the CDR3 is TGTGCCAGCAGTACAGGGGTCACTGAAGCTTTCTTT. Translated, it gives CASSTGVTEAFF.

The chain couples TRBV25-1 to TRBJ2-1, with D maybe TRBD2 (6 bases). Per the germline V gene, CDR1 is MGHDK and CDR2 is SYGVNS. The V gene lost 4 bases and the J gene lost 2 bases, with 18 bases spanning the gap. The CDR3 has 17 amino acids. CDR3 sequence reads: CASSGPPVGGAYNEQFF. The CDR3 DNA reads as TGTGCCAGCAGTGGCCCCCCCGTGGGCGGGGCCTACAATGAGCAGTTCTTC.

V and J are TRBV11-2 and TRBJ2-3; D is ambiguous. The V end was cut by 3 bases, the J end by 5 bases, with 12 bases between. The CDR3 is 14 residues long. Germline lookup yields CDR1 SGHAT and CDR2 FQNNGV. The CDR3 coding sequence is TGTGCCAGCAGCTTGGATTTTTCCGTAGATACGCAGTATTTT. It translates to CASSLDFSVDTQYF.

This chain connects TRBV7-3 to TRBJ2-1, with TRBD2 matching 14 bases. The CDR3 spans 18 residues. Germline-derived CDR1 and CDR2 are SGHTA and FQGTGA. J lost 6 bases, V lost 1 base, and 8 bases had no gene match. CDR3 sequence: CASSLRLPGTSGSNEQFF. In DNA, the CDR3 is TGTGCCAGCAGCTTAAGGCTCCCCGGGACTAGCGGGAGCAATGAGCAGTTCTTC.